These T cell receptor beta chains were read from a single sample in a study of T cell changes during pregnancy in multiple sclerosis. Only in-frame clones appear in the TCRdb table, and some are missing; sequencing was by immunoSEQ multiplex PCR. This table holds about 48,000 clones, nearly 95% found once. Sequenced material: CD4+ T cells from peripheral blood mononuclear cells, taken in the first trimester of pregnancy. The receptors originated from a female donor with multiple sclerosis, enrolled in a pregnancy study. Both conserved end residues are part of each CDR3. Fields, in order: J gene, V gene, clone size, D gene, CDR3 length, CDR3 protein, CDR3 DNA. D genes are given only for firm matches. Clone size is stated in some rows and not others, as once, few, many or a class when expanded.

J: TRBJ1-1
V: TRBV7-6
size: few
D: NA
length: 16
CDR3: CASSSDTTGTGTEAFF
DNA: TGTGCCAGCAGCTCAGATACCACAGGGACGGGCACTGAAGCTTTCTTT

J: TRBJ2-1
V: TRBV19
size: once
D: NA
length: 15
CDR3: CASSVEPRGYNEQFF
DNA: TGTGCCAGTAGTGTGGAGCCCAGAGGGTACAATGAGCAGTTCTTC

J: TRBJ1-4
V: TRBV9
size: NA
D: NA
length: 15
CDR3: CASSVQGLTNEKLFF
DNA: TGTGCCAGCAGCGTCCAGGGACTAACTAATGAAAAACTGTTTTTT

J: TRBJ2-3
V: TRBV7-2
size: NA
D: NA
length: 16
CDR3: CASSLIAGPPTDTQYF
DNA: TGTGCCAGCAGCTTAATTGCGGGGCCCCCCACAGATACGCAGTATTTT

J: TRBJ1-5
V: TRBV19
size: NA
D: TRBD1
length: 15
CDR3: CASRTTGDSNQPQHF
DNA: TGTGCCAGTAGAACGACAGGGGATAGCAATCAGCCCCAGCATTTT

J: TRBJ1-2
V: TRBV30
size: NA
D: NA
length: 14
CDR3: CAWSRDFGHYGYTF
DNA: TGTGCCTGGAGCAGGGACTTCGGGCACTATGGCTACACCTTC

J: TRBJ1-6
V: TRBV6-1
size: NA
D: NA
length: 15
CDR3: CASSTSTAPNSPLHF
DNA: NA

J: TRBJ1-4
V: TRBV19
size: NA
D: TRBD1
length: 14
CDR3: CASRRQGKDEKLFF
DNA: TGTGCCAGCAGGCGACAGGGAAAAGATGAAAAACTGTTTTTT

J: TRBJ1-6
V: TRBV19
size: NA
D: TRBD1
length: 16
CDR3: CASSIGGTGVNSPLHF
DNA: TGTGCCAGTAGTATCGGCGGGACAGGCGTTAATTCACCCCTCCACTTT

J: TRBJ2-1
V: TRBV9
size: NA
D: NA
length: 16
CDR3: CASSVTIGSGANEQFF
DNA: TGTGCCAGCAGCGTAACGATTGGATCAGGCGCTAATGAGCAGTTCTTC

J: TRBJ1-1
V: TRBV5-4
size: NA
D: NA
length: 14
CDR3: CASSTGQVNTEAFF
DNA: TGTGCCAGCAGCACGGGACAAGTGAACACTGAAGCTTTCTTT

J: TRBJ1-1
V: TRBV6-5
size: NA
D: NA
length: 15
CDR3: CASSYDRMGNTEAFF
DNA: TGTGCCAGCAGTTACGACAGGATGGGAAACACTGAAGCTTTCTTT

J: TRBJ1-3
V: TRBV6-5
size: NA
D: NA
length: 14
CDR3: CASTGGYAGNTIYF
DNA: TGTGCCAGCACCGGGGGATATGCTGGAAACACCATATATTTT

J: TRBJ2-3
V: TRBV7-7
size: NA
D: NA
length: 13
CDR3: CASSLALGDTQYF
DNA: TGTGCTAGCAGCTTAGCACTCGGAGATACGCAGTATTTT

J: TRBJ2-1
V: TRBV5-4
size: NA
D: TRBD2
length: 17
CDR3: CASSLMALAGGSNEQFF
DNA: TGTGCCAGCAGCCTGATGGCTTTAGCGGGGGGGTCGAATGAGCAGTTCTTC

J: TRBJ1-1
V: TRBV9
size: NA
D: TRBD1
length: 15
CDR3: CASSVGGGTGTEAFF
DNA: TGTGCCAGCAGCGTAGGAGGGGGCACGGGCACTGAAGCTTTCTTT

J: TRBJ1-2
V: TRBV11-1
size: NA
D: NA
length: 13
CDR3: CASSPLEFYGYTF
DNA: TGTGCCAGCAGCCCACTTGAGTTCTATGGCTACACCTTC

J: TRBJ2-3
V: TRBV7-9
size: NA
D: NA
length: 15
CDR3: CASSLDAGITDTQYF
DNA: TGTGCCAGCAGCTTAGATGCGGGAATCACAGATACGCAGTATTTT

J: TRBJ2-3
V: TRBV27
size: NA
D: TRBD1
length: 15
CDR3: CASSRQGGRTDTQYF
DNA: TGTGCCAGCAGCAGACAGGGGGGGCGTACAGATACGCAGTATTTT

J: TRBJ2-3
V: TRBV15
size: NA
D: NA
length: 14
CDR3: CATKGAEYTDTQYF
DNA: TGTGCCACCAAAGGGGCAGAATACACAGATACGCAGTATTTT

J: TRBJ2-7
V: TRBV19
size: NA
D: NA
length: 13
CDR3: CASSVGSSYEQYF
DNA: TGTGCCAGTAGTGTCGGGAGCTCCTACGAGCAGTACTTC

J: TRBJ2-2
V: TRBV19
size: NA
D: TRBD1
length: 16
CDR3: CASSTRDRGYTGELFF
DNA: TGTGCCAGTAGTACCCGGGACAGGGGTTACACCGGGGAGCTGTTTTTT

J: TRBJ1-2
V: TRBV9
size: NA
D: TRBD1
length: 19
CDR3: CASSVGLRGQGASNYGYTF
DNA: TGTGCCAGCAGCGTAGGACTAAGGGGACAGGGGGCGAGTAACTATGGCTACACCTTC

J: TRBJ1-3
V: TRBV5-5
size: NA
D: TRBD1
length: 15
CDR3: CASTAGQGSGNTIYF
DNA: TGTGCCAGCACCGCAGGACAGGGCTCTGGAAACACCATATATTTT

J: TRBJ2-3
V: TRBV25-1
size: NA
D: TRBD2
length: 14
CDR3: CASSLAGSTDTQYF
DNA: TGTGCCAGCAGTTTAGCGGGAAGCACAGATACGCAGTATTTT

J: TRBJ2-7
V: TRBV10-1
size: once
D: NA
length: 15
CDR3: CASSDLPRAPYEQYF
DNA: TGCGCCAGCAGTGATTTACCCCGAGCACCCTACGAGCAGTACTTC

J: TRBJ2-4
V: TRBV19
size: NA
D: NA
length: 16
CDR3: CASSIVPITEKNIQYF
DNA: TGTGCCAGTAGTATAGTCCCCATAACAGAGAAAAACATTCAGTACTTC

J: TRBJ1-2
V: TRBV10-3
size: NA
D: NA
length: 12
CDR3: CAITTERTGYTF
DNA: TGTGCCATCACGACGGAGCGGACTGGCTACACCTTC

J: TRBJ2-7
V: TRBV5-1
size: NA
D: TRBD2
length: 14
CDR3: CASSLPGLANEQYF
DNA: TGCGCCAGCAGCCTCCCGGGACTAGCGAACGAGCAGTACTTC

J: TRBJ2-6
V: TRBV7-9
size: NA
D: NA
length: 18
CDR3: CASSLVPGLAIRANVLTF
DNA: TGTGCCAGCAGCTTAGTTCCCGGGCTAGCTATACGGGCCAACGTCCTGACTTTC

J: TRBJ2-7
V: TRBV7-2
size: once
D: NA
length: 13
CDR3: CASSLDRAGEQYF
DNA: TGTGCCAGCAGCTTAGATAGGGCGGGGGAGCAGTACTTC

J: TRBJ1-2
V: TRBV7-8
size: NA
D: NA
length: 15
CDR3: CASSLYRIGNDGYTF
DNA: TGTGCCAGCAGCTTATATAGGATCGGGAATGATGGCTACACCTTC

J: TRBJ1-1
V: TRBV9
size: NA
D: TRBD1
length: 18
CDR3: CASSVGWGGGQANTEAFF
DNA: TGTGCCAGCAGCGTAGGTTGGGGCGGGGGACAGGCAAACACTGAAGCTTTCTTT

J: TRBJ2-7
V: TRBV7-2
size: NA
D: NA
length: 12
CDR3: CASRASGPEQYF
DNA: TGTGCCAGCAGAGCCTCAGGGCCCGAGCAGTACTTC

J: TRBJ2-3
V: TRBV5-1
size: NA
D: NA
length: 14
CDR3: CASSLEGDADTQYF
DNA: TGCGCCAGCAGCTTGGAGGGAGACGCAGATACGCAGTATTTT

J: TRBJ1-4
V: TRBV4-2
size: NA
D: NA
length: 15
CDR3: CASSQVRQINEKLFF
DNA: TGTGCCAGCAGCCAAGTTCGACAGATAAATGAAAAACTGTTTTTT

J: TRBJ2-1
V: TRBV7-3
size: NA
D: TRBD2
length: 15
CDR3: CASSIAGEPNNEQFF
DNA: TGTGCCAGCAGTATAGCGGGGGAGCCAAACAATGAGCAGTTCTTC

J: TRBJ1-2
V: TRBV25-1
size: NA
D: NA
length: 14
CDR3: CASSLSDKKGGYTF
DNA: TGTGCCAGCAGTTTATCGGACAAGAAGGGAGGCTACACCTTC

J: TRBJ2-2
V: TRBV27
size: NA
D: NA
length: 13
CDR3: CASSSPRPGELFF
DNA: TGTGCCAGCAGCAGCCCCAGGCCCGGGGAGCTGTTTTTT

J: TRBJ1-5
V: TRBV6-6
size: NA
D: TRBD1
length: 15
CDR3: CASSLGQGAVQPQHF
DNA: TGTGCCAGCAGCCTGGGGCAGGGGGCGGTTCAGCCCCAGCATTTT

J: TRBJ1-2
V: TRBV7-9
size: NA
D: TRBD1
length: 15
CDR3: CASSLTGAVRDGYTF
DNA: TGTGCCAGCAGCTTAACAGGGGCGGTTCGCGATGGCTACACCTTC

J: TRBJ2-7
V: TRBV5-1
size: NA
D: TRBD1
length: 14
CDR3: CASSPRGPGYEQYF
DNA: TGCGCCAGCAGCCCCAGGGGGCCAGGCTACGAGCAGTACTTC

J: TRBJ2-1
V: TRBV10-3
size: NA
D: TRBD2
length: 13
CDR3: CAISELAGTARFF
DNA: TGTGCCATCAGTGAACTAGCGGGGACCGCAAGGTTCTTC

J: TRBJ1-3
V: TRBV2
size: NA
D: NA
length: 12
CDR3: CASRQGGNTIYF
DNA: TGTGCCAGCAGGCAGGGGGGAAACACCATATATTTT

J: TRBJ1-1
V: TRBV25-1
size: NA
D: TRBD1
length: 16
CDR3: CASSWRNRGPNTEAFF
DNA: TGTGCCAGCAGCTGGCGGAACAGGGGGCCGAACACTGAAGCTTTCTTT

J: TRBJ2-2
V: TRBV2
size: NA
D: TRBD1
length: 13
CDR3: CASTTGATGELFF
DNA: TGTGCCAGCACAACAGGGGCCACCGGGGAGCTGTTTTTT

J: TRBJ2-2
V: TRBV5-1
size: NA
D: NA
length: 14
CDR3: CASSHVGVAGELFF
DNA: TGCGCCAGCAGCCACGTAGGGGTGGCCGGGGAGCTGTTTTTT

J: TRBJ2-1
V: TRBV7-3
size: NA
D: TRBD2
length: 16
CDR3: CASSLGLAGGSGEQFF
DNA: TGTGCCAGCAGCTTAGGACTAGCGGGGGGCTCAGGTGAGCAGTTCTTC

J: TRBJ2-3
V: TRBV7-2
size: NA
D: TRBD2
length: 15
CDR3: CASSASSGGADTQYF
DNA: TGTGCCAGCAGCGCCTCTAGCGGGGGGGCAGATACGCAGTATTTT

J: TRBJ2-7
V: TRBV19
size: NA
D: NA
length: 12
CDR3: CHRQGGSYEQYF
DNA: TGCCACCGACAGGGAGGCTCCTACGAGCAGTACTTC

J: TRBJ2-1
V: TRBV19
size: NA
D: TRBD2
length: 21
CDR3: CASSKKRGGGRVLTSYNEQFF
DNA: TGTGCCAGTAGTAAAAAGCGGGGCGGGGGGAGAGTACTTACCTCCTACAATGAGCAGTTCTTC

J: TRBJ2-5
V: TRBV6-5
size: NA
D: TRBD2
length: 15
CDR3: CASSLGSGGGETQYF
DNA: TGTGCCAGCAGTTTGGGGTCGGGGGGAGGCGAGACCCAGTACTTC

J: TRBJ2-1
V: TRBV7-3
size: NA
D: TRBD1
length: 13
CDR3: CATTTGALNEQFF
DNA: TGTGCCACGACAACAGGGGCGCTCAATGAGCAGTTCTTC

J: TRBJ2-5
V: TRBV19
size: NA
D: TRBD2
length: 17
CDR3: CASSIPSAGFGGETQYF
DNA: TGTGCCAGTAGTATACCGTCGGCGGGCTTCGGGGGGGAGACCCAGTACTTC

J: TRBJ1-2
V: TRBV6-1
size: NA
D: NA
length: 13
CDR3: CASSEGLHYGYTF
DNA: TGTGCCAGCAGTGAAGGGCTTCACTATGGCTACACCTTC

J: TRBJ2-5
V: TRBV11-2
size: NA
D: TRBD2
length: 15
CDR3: CASSLVLADQETQYF
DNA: TGTGCCAGCAGCTTAGTGCTAGCGGACCAAGAGACCCAGTACTTC

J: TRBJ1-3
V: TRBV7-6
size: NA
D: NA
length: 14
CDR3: CASSPTLGGDTIYF
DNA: TGTGCCAGCAGCCCGACCTTGGGGGGAGACACCATATATTTT

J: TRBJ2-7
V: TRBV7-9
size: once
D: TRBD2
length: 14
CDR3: CASSFQAGPYEQYF
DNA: TGTGCCAGCAGCTTCCAAGCGGGGCCTTACGAGCAGTACTTC

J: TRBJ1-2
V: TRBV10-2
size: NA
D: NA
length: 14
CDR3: CASSVSGTFYGYTF
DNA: TGCGCCAGCAGTGTGTCCGGGACATTCTATGGCTACACCTTC